These 11 T cell receptor beta chains originate from one sample sequenced in a study of cytomegalovirus exposure and HLA in healthy donors. Use of 60 Vbeta and 13 Jbeta primers characterized the PCR. Some clones are missing from TCRdb's copy, which holds only in-frame ones; the method was immunoSEQ multiplex PCR. The repertoire holds roughly 200,000 clones, with over 65% as singletons. The specimen sequenced was PBMCs. These receptors were obtained from a woman aged 60-70 years in good health and CMV-seropositive.

V gene TRBV9 combines with J gene TRBJ2-5, with 9 bases lining up with TRBD1. The CDR3 length is 14 residues. Germline V gives CDR1 SGDLS, CDR2 YYNGEE. Trimming removed 3 bases from V and 5 bases from J; junction bases left unmatched: 5. CDR3 nucleotides: TGTGCCAGCAGCGAGGACAGGGGTGTGGAGACCCAGTACTTC. It specifies CASSEDRGVETQYF.

In this sample, this clone turned up once. This chain uses TRBV19 with TRBJ1-2, with 8 bases identical to TRBD1. Germline CDR1 and CDR2: LNHDA and SQIVND (reference sequence). CDR3 length: 15 amino acids. The V gene end was trimmed by 5 bases and the J gene end by 3 bases; junction bases not matched to a gene: 8. This CDR3 is CASSAGVTGDYGYTF. The CDR3 DNA reads TGTGCCAGTAGTGCCGGAGTGACAGGGGACTATGGCTACACCTTC.

This chain connects TRBV7-2 to TRBJ2-5; 12 bases are a match to TRBD2. With V trimmed by 5 bases and J by 4 bases, 2 bases remained unmatched. Germline V gene data show CDR1 as SGHTA and CDR2 as FQGNSA. The CDR3 spans 14 residues. CDR3 in DNA: TGTGCCAGCAGCCCGGGACTAGCGGGAGAGACCCAGTACTTC. As protein: CASSPGLAGETQYF.

For this clone: This sample also contains other DNA sequences that code for the same CDR3. The CDR3 is CASSRPGLAGTSSYNEQFF. The DNA for the CDR3 is TGTGCCAGCAGCCGCCCGGGACTAGCGGGGACGAGCTCCTACAATGAGCAGTTCTTC. The chain couples TRBV14 to TRBJ2-1, with 13 bases matching TRBD2. Germline values: CDR1 SGHDN, CDR2 FVKESK. V shed 4 bases, J shed 0 bases, and the junction held 9 bases outside the gene matches. This CDR3 has 19 amino acids.

The chain joins TRBV6-7 to TRBJ2-4; no definite D call. TRBV6-7 is classed as an ORF, of uncertain function. The CDR3 contains 14 residues. Trimming cost V 1 base and J 3 bases, with 7 bases left between them. This CDR3 is CASSYYRSKNIQYF. The CDR3 DNA is TGTGCCAGCAGTTACTACAGAAGCAAAAACATTCAGTACTTC.

The V call is TRBV5-8, the J call TRBJ1-1; D gene uncertain. The V end lost 0 bases, the J end lost 3 bases, and 6 bases lay between the germline ends. Germline V gene lookup returns CDR1 SGHTS and CDR2 YDEGEE. The CDR3 length is 13 residues. The CDR3 sequence: CASSLALHTEAFF. DNA of the CDR3: TGTGCCAGCAGCTTGGCCCTCCACACTGAAGCTTTCTTT. Full variable domain (rest looked up from reference TRBV5-8 and TRBJ1-1): EAGVTQSPTHLIKTRGQQATLRCSPISGHTSVYWYQQALGLGLQFLLWYDEGEERNRGNFPPRFSGRQFPNYSSELNVNALELEDSALYLCASSLALHTEAFFGQGTRLTVV.

The rearrangement joins TRBV9 to TRBJ2-1, with D hard to call. This CDR3 has 13 residues. V gave up 4 bases and J gave up 10 bases, with 15 bases separating them. Germline CDR1 is SGDLS and CDR2 is YYNGEE. The CDR3: CASSPPVSVEQFF. The CDR3 DNA sequence: TGTGCCAGCAGCCCCCCTGTGAGCGTGGAGCAGTTCTTC.

This clone was counted between two and nine times. This chain connects TRBV19 to TRBJ1-5; no clear D gene. V lost 1 base and J 3 bases, leaving 10 bases between the germline ends. In germline, CDR1 is LNHDA, CDR2 SQIVND (reference sequence). The CDR3 extends over 15 amino acids. CDR3 in DNA: TGTGCCAGTAGTATAGTTGACACCTACAATCAGCCCCAGCATTTT. Protein sequence: CASSIVDTYNQPQHF.

The V gene is TRBV5-4, the J gene TRBJ1-5; weak D call: TRBD1 (5 bases). V lost 0 bases, J lost 0 bases, and 7 bases lay in between. The CDR3 covers 15 residues. From germline, CDR1 is SGHNT and CDR2 YYREEE (reference sequence). The chain's CDR3 is CASSLAGDSNQPQHF. In DNA, the CDR3 is TGTGCCAGCAGCTTGGCGGGGGATAGCAATCAGCCCCAGCATTTT.

The gene calls are TRBV28 and TRBJ2-1; 11 bases are shared with TRBD2. Germline CDR1 and CDR2: MDHEN and SYDVKM. J lost 8 bases, V lost 6 bases, and 12 bases had no gene match. CDR3 length: 16 residues. This CDR3 reads CASSPLGSGRVYEQFF. The CDR3 DNA follows: TGTGCCAGCAGCCCCCTGGGTAGCGGGAGGGTATATGAGCAGTTCTTC.

This sequence joins TRBV5-6 and TRBJ1-3, with TRBD1 matching over 7 bases. Germline trimming cut 4 bases from V and 4 bases from J; bases unmatched to any gene: 11. The CDR3 contains 16 residues. Germline assignment: CDR1 SGHDT and CDR2 YYEEEE. The CDR3 loop is CASSPLNRGQGNTIYF. For the CDR3, the DNA is TGTGCCAGCAGCCCACTAAACAGGGGTCAGGGAAACACCATATATTTT.